This is a list of T cell receptor beta chains from one sample in a study of blood T cell repertoires in COVID-19. Assay: immunoSEQ multiplex PCR; the TCRdb copy retains only in-frame clones and omits some. Of under 400,000 clones listed, approximately 87% are singletons. The sample consisted of peripheral blood. The receptors come from a young woman with COVID-19, enrolled during active disease. CDR3s include the opening cysteine and the closing phenylalanine or tryptophan. A D gene is named only where the DNA matches it firmly. Rows give clone size only sometimes, using once, few, many, or a class for an expanded clone.

CDR3aa | CDR3nt | abundance | d_gene | j_gene | v_gene
CASSLALSGALSYEQYF | TGTGCCAGCAGCTTAGCGCTAAGCGGGGCACTCTCCTACGAGCAGTACTTC | - | TRBD2 | TRBJ2-7 | TRBV7-2
CASRPTTGGLYEQYF | TGTGCCAGCAGACCTACGACAGGGGGCCTTTACGAGCAGTACTTC | - | TRBD1 | TRBJ2-7 | TRBV11-2
CASSIRQGTLSYEQYF | TGTGCCAGTAGTATTAGGCAGGGGACCCTCTCCTACGAGCAGTACTTC | - | - | TRBJ2-7 | TRBV19
CATAPPGQNSNQPQHF | TGTGCCACCGCACCTCCGGGACAAAATAGCAATCAGCCCCAGCATTTT | few | - | TRBJ1-5 | TRBV19
CATTKSGASTDTQYF | TGTGCCACCACAAAGAGCGGAGCTAGCACAGATACGCAGTATTTT | - | - | TRBJ2-3 | TRBV15
CASNFGQNNSPLHF | TGTGCCAGCAACTTCGGACAGAATAATTCACCCCTCCACTTT | - | - | TRBJ1-6 | TRBV6-5
CASSLFLTSGTGELFF | TGTGCCAGCAGCTTATTTCTTACTAGCGGCACCGGGGAGCTGTTTTTT | - | TRBD2 | TRBJ2-2 | TRBV7-6
CASSMGSQETQYF | TGTGCCAGTAGTATGGGCAGCCAAGAGACCCAGTACTTC | - | - | TRBJ2-5 | TRBV19
CASRDNSNTGELFF | TGTGCCAGCAGGGACAATTCGAACACCGGGGAGCTGTTTTTT | - | - | TRBJ2-2 | TRBV2
CASSHRAGGLNSGNTIYF | TGTGCCAGCAGCCACAGGGCGGGGGGCCTCAACTCTGGAAACACCATATATTTT | - | - | TRBJ1-3 | TRBV3-1/TRBV3-2
CASSLRGDNQPQHF | TGTGCCAGCAGCTTGCGGGGGGACAATCAGCCCCAGCATTTT | - | - | TRBJ1-5 | TRBV5-4
CASSPANRAYEQYF | TGCGCCAGCAGCCCCGCGAACAGGGCCTACGAGCAGTACTTC | - | - | TRBJ2-7 | TRBV5-1
CASSLSEGMGTGELFF | TGTGCCAGCAGTTTATCTGAGGGAATGGGAACCGGGGAGCTGTTTTTT | - | - | TRBJ2-2 | TRBV28
CASSSQTGYEQYF | TGTGCCAGCAGCTCCCAGACGGGCTACGAGCAGTACTTC | - | - | TRBJ2-7 | TRBV11-2
CAGGQYEQYF | TGTGCCGGGGGACAGTACGAGCAGTACTTC | - | TRBD1 | TRBJ2-7 | TRBV30
CASSAGTGSQYF | TGTGCCAGTAGCGCCGGGACAGGGAGCCAGTATTTT | once | TRBD1 | TRBJ2-3 | TRBV19
CASSYSGQGGTDTQYF | TGTGCCAGCAGTTACTCGGGACAGGGGGGCACAGATACGCAGTATTTT | - | TRBD1 | TRBJ2-3 | TRBV6-6
CASSYAGDNEQFF | TGTGCCAGCAGTTACGCCGGGGACAATGAGCAGTTCTTC | - | - | TRBJ2-1 | TRBV6-5
CASSSPDRANYGYTF | TGTGCCAGCAGTTCCCCAGACAGGGCCAACTATGGCTACACCTTC | - | TRBD1 | TRBJ1-2 | TRBV28
CASSPRQREQEQFF | TGTGCCAGCTCACCAAGGCAGCGGGAGCAAGAGCAGTTCTTC | once | TRBD2 | TRBJ2-1 | TRBV18
CASSDGLAGDTQYF | TGTGCCAGCAGTGATGGACTAGCGGGAGATACGCAGTATTTT | - | TRBD2 | TRBJ2-3 | TRBV2
CASSPGYEQYF | TGCGCCAGCAGCCCGGGTTACGAGCAGTACTTC | - | - | TRBJ2-7 | TRBV5-1
CASSTGTGVADTQYF | TGCGCCAGCAGTACCGGGACAGGGGTTGCAGATACGCAGTATTTT | - | TRBD1 | TRBJ2-3 | TRBV10-1
CASSLPTSGYNEQFF | TGTGCCAGCAGTTTACCGACTAGCGGTTACAATGAGCAGTTCTTC | - | TRBD2 | TRBJ2-1 | TRBV27
CASSPRGQQDTDTQYF | TGTGCCAGCTCACCAAGGGGCCAACAGGACACAGATACGCAGTATTTT | - | - | TRBJ2-3 | TRBV18
CASSQEEQGSYEQYF | TGCGCCAGCAGCCAAGAGGAGCAGGGCTCCTACGAGCAGTACTTC | - | - | TRBJ2-7 | TRBV4-1
CASSLSVRTEAFF | TGTGCCAGCAGCCTATCCGTTCGGACTGAAGCTTTCTTT | - | - | TRBJ1-1 | TRBV7-6
CAWSLGAGYEQYF | TGTGCCTGGAGTTTGGGGGCAGGGTACGAGCAGTACTTC | - | - | TRBJ2-7 | TRBV30
CASSQDPRGTNYGYTF | TGCGCCAGCAGCCAAGATCCCAGGGGCACCAACTATGGCTACACCTTC | - | - | TRBJ1-2 | TRBV4-3
CASSLPRDSYNEQFF | TGTGCCAGCAGTTTACCGCGGGACTCCTACAATGAGCAGTTCTTC | - | - | TRBJ2-1 | TRBV28
CASSYRDTDTQYF | TGTGCCAGCAGTTACCGGGACACAGATACGCAGTATTTT | few | - | TRBJ2-3 | TRBV6-6
CASRRDRGVGGNTEAFF | TGTGCCAGCAGACGGGACAGGGGAGTGGGTGGTAACACTGAAGCTTTCTTT | - | TRBD1 | TRBJ1-1 | TRBV7-2
CAGGGGRGTYEQYF | TGTGCCGGAGGTGGCGGGAGGGGGACCTACGAGCAGTACTTC | - | TRBD2 | TRBJ2-7 | TRBV30
CASSSGVSVGHF | TGTGCCAGCAGCTCCGGGGTTTCAGTTGGGCACTTC | many | - | TRBJ2-7 | TRBV11-2
CASSFTAYQPQHF | TGTGCCAGCAGTTTCACAGCTTATCAGCCCCAGCATTTT | - | - | TRBJ1-5 | TRBV28
CASSPPLGTQYF | TGTGCCAGCAGCCCTCCGCTAGGTACGCAGTATTTT | - | - | TRBJ2-3 | TRBV7-9
CASSQGTGSTGELFF | TGCGCCAGCAGCCAAGGGACAGGGTCCACCGGGGAGCTGTTTTTT | few | TRBD1 | TRBJ2-2 | TRBV4-1
CASREQGGTEAFF | TGTGCCAGCAGGGAACAGGGTGGCACTGAAGCTTTCTTT | few | - | TRBJ1-1 | TRBV25-1
CASSHDSTSNYGYTF | TGTGCCAGCAGCCACGACAGCACTTCTAACTATGGCTACACCTTC | - | - | TRBJ1-2 | TRBV5-4
CASSEIRAQHF | TGTGCCAGCAGTGAAATCCGGGCCCAGCATTTT | - | - | TRBJ1-5 | TRBV2
CASRGTGGFDQPQHF | TGTGCCAGCAGGGGGACAGGGGGGTTTGATCAGCCCCAGCATTTT | - | TRBD1 | TRBJ1-5 | TRBV6-6
CAWSRESNQPQHF | TGTGCCTGGAGCCGGGAGAGCAATCAGCCCCAGCATTTT | once | - | TRBJ1-5 | TRBV30
CASSISGLAGEPNEQFF | TGTGCCAGTAGTATAAGTGGCCTAGCGGGAGAACCCAATGAGCAGTTCTTC | - | TRBD2 | TRBJ2-1 | TRBV19
CASSSDRGGEKLFF | TGTGCCAGCAGTTCCGACAGGGGAGGAGAAAAACTGTTTTTT | - | TRBD1 | TRBJ1-4 | TRBV6-5
CASSQDDAGVYNEQFF | TGCGCCAGCAGCCAAGATGACGCGGGAGTTTACAATGAGCAGTTCTTC | - | TRBD2 | TRBJ2-1 | TRBV4-3
CASSRQAFYEQYF | TGTGCCAGCAGCCGACAGGCCTTCTACGAGCAGTACTTC | - | - | TRBJ2-7 | TRBV7-8
CASSRTVRHYEQYF | TGTGCCAGCAGCCGGACAGTCCGCCACTACGAGCAGTACTTC | - | - | TRBJ2-7 | TRBV5-5
CASSLTGTSYNEQFF | TGCGCCAGCAGTCTAACCGGGACTAGCTACAATGAGCAGTTCTTC | - | TRBD2 | TRBJ2-1 | TRBV10-1
CASSSGHPSTETQYF | TGTGCCAGCAGCTCGGGACACCCCTCTACGGAGACCCAGTACTTC | - | - | TRBJ2-5 | TRBV11-3
CASSLMGRNEQFF | TGTGCCAGCAGTTTAATGGGGCGCAATGAGCAGTTCTTC | - | - | TRBJ2-1 | TRBV7-3
CASSGQGGNQPQHF | TGTGCCAGCAGTGGCCAGGGTGGCAATCAGCCCCAGCATTTT | - | - | TRBJ1-5 | TRBV2
CATSDPGGGRQETQYF | TGTGCCACCAGTGATCCCGGAGGTGGTAGACAAGAGACCCAGTACTTC | - | - | TRBJ2-5 | TRBV24-1